The 32 T cell receptor beta chains in this list originate from one sample, sequenced in a study of cytomegalovirus exposure and HLA in healthy donors. PCR employed 60 Vbeta and 13 Jbeta primers. TCRdb's table, derived via immunoSEQ multiplex PCR, lists solely in-frame clones and lacks some. Here the sample spans 120,000 to 150,000 clones, about 85% being singletons. Sequences were obtained from PBMCs. The source is a boy aged 2-9 years in good health and CMV-seronegative.

The rearrangement uses TRBV7-3 and TRBJ2-3; no firm D call. CDR3 length: 11 amino acids. Per germline, CDR1 SGHTA and CDR2 FQGTGA. V was trimmed by 6 bases and J by 4 bases, leaving 5 bases between them. For the CDR3, the DNA is TGTGCCAGCAGTCTAGCAGATACGCAGTATTTT. Protein sequence: CASSLADTQYF.

Here the CDR3 reads CASSPGQMALDTEAFF. The CDR3 region has the DNA TGTGCCAGCTCACCCGGACAAATGGCACTTGACACTGAAGCTTTCTTT. This chain joins TRBV18 and TRBJ1-1; D possibly corresponds to TRBD1 (5 bases). The CDR3 is 16 amino acids. Germline V lookup: CDR1 KGHSH, CDR2 LQKENI. Trimming removed 3 bases at V and 3 bases at J, with 17 bases between.

The chain recombines TRBV7-2 with TRBJ2-7; D perhaps matches TRBD1 (5 bases). With 1 base removed from V and 2 bases from J, the gap between germline ends came to 15 bases. Germline V lookup: CDR1 SGHTA, CDR2 FQGNSA. The CDR3 spans 16 residues. This CDR3 reads CASSLGGARLPYEQYF. CDR3 nucleotide sequence: TGTGCCAGCAGCTTAGGGGGCGCACGGCTCCCCTACGAGCAGTACTTC.

The chain has TRBV30 and TRBJ1-4, with D maybe TRBD1 (6 bases). V was clipped by 5 bases and J by 8 bases, with 15 bases between them. Germline V gives CDR1 GTSNPN, CDR2 SVGIG (reference sequence). CDR3 length equals 13 residues. CDR3 amino acids: CAWGLGAGEKLFF. The CDR3 bases are TGTGCCTGGGGGTTGGGGGCCGGGGAAAAACTGTTTTTT.

The chain joins TRBV14 to TRBJ2-3, with 12 bases that match TRBD2. With V trimmed by 3 bases and J by 1 base, 5 bases remained unmatched. The CDR3 loop spans 17 amino acids. CDR1 and CDR2 (germline): SGHDN, FVKESK. CDR3 residues: CASSHRLAGVGTDTQYF. In DNA, the CDR3 is TGTGCCAGCAGCCACCGACTAGCGGGGGTGGGCACAGATACGCAGTATTTT. Combining the CDR3 with reference TRBV14 and TRBJ2-3 gives the whole variable domain EAGVTQFPSHSVIEKGQTVTLRCDPISGHDNLYWYRRVMGKEIKFLLHFVKESKQDESGMPNNRFLAERTGGTYSTLKVQPAELEDSGVYFCASSHRLAGVGTDTQYFGPGTRLTVL.

This sequence joins TRBV19 and TRBJ2-6; D is perhaps TRBD2 (6 bases). The germline V gene encodes CDR1 LNHDA and CDR2 SQIVND (reference sequence). Trimming stripped 4 bases from V and 2 bases from J, with 12 bases between. The CDR3 is 16 amino acids. The CDR3 DNA is TGTGCCAGTAGTACCTTGGAGGGAGCTGGGGCCAACGTCCTGACTTTC. This encodes CASSTLEGAGANVLTF.

The rearrangement uses TRBV10-3 and TRBJ1-2; TRBD1 aligns across 8 bases. Germline V gives CDR1 ENHRY, CDR2 SYGVKD. The CDR3 has 17 amino acids. The V gene end was trimmed by 4 bases and the J gene end by 2 bases; junction bases not matched to a gene: 12. Here the CDR3 DNA reads TGTGCCATCAGTGTCAACGGACAGGGATATCTCAACTATGGCTACACCTTC. This gives the protein CAISVNGQGYLNYGYTF.

The chain combines TRBV7-2 with TRBJ2-5, with TRBD2 as a possible D gene (6 bases). Per germline, CDR1 SGHTA and CDR2 FQGNSA. The V gene lost 3 bases and the J gene lost 4 bases, with 15 bases spanning the gap. The CDR3 length is 15 residues. CDR3 bases: TGTGCCAGCAGCTTCGGAGGGGCCCGGTTAGAGACCCAGTACTTC. This gives the protein CASSFGGARLETQYF.

Turning to this clone: Relative to the germline gene, one junction end is altered; a read error may explain this. The CDR3 loop is CATSRAGGGVIEIQYF. In DNA, the CDR3 is TGTGCCACCAGCAGAGCTGGAGGGGGCGTAATAGAGATCCAGTACTTC. The genes are TRBV15 and TRBJ2-5, with D maybe TRBD1 (7 bases). The CDR3 sequence is 16 residues long. The V gene's germline CDR1 is LNHNV and CDR2 YYDKDF (reference sequence).

V usage is TRBV27 and J usage is TRBJ1-2, with D perhaps TRBD1 (5 bases). The CDR3 covers 14 residues. V was clipped by 5 bases and J by 3 bases, with 13 bases between them. Germline loops: CDR1 MNHEY, CDR2 SMNVEV (reference sequence). The CDR3 here is CASSPRVDYYGYTF. In DNA, the CDR3 is TGTGCCAGCAGTCCCAGGGTAGACTACTATGGCTACACCTTC.

The chain recombines TRBV19 with TRBJ2-3; D remains unclear. Germline CDR1 reads LNHDA; CDR2 reads SQIVND (reference sequence). The CDR3 contains 16 residues. With 3 bases removed from V and 0 bases from J, the gap between germline ends came to 13 bases. The CDR3 here is CASSISDLSSTDTQYF. As DNA, the CDR3 is TGTGCCAGTAGTATTAGTGACTTATCTAGCACAGATACGCAGTATTTT.

This clone qualifies as medium-sized. The V gene is TRBV10-3, the J gene TRBJ2-7; TRBD1 is a possible D gene (6 bases). This CDR3 is 13 amino acids long. V dropped 4 bases and J dropped 3 bases, with 10 bases sitting between them. Germline values: CDR1 ENHRY, CDR2 SYGVKD. The CDR3 loop is CAISVGGGYEQYF. In DNA, the CDR3 is TGTGCCATCAGTGTTGGGGGCGGCTACGAGCAGTACTTC.

The chain has TRBV18 and TRBJ2-1; 9 bases agree with TRBD1. Germline V gene lookup returns CDR1 KGHSH and CDR2 LQKENI. CDR3 length equals 15 residues. Trimming removed 2 bases from V and 4 bases from J; junction bases left unmatched: 3. CDR3 in amino acids: CASSPTGTGYNEQFF. The CDR3 nucleotides read TGTGCCAGCTCACCAACCGGGACAGGGTACAATGAGCAGTTCTTC.

The chain joins TRBV2 to TRBJ2-5, with D perhaps matching TRBD1 (5 bases). The CDR3 runs 13 residues. Per germline, CDR1 SNHLY and CDR2 FYNNEI. Trimming pared 6 bases from V and 2 bases from J, leaving 10 bases between. The CDR3 bases are TGTGCCAGCAGACTACAGGCGCAAGAGACCCAGTACTTC. Amino acids: CASRLQAQETQYF. Supplemented by reference TRBV2 and TRBJ2-5, the full variable domain reads EPEVTQTPSHQVTQMGQEVILRCVPISNHLYFYWYRQILGQKVEFLVSFYNNEISEKSEIFDDQFSVERPDGSNFTLKIRSTKLEDSAMYFCASRLQAQETQYFGPGTRLLVL.

V and J are TRBV9 and TRBJ1-1; TRBD1 aligns across 8 bases. CDR3 length: 14 residues. Per the germline V gene, CDR1 is SGDLS and CDR2 is YYNGEE. Losses at the gene ends were 0 bases for V and 4 bases for J; bases not matched to a gene: 2. This CDR3 reads CASSVGDRGTEAFF. The DNA of the CDR3 is TGTGCCAGCAGCGTAGGAGACAGGGGCACTGAAGCTTTCTTT.

This clone was seen only once. The gene calls are TRBV5-1 and TRBJ2-1; 16 bases are shared with TRBD2. Germline V gene sequence: CDR1 SGHRS, CDR2 YFSETQ. This CDR3 has 18 amino acids. The junction had 10 bases not matched to a gene; V was cut back by 3 bases and J by 7 bases. CDR3 protein: CASSSGLAGGFLGNEQFF. The CDR3 region has the DNA TGCGCCAGCAGCTCGGGACTAGCGGGGGGGTTTCTCGGGAATGAGCAGTTCTTC.

This chain uses TRBV6-1 with TRBJ1-2; no firm D call. The V end lost 3 bases, the J end lost 5 bases, and 7 bases lay between the germline ends. Germline V gene lookup returns CDR1 MNHNS and CDR2 SASEGT. This CDR3 region has 12 residues. CDR3 nucleotides: TGTGCCAGCAGTGATTCAGGATATGGCTACACCTTC. Translation: CASSDSGYGYTF.

The rearrangement uses TRBV19 and TRBJ2-7; D ambiguous. The ends were cut back, 3 bases at V and 1 base at J, with 7 bases in the middle. CDR1 LNHDA and CDR2 SQIVND come from the germline V gene (reference sequence). The CDR3 has 13 residues. CDR3 in DNA: TGTGCCAGTAGTATGGGCAGATCCTACGAGCAGTACTTC. Translation gives CASSMGRSYEQYF.

The V call is TRBV9, the J call TRBJ2-1; D gene unclear. The CDR3 spans 12 residues. Trimming removed 4 bases at V and 5 bases at J, with 7 bases between. Germline V gene data show CDR1 as SGDLS and CDR2 as YYNGEE. CDR3 sequence (DNA): TGTGCCAGCAGCCCCTCTGACAATGAGCAGTTCTTC. Residues: CASSPSDNEQFF.

The V and J genes are TRBV11-2 and TRBJ1-5, with D unclear. V lost 1 base to trimming and J lost 12 bases, with 10 bases between them. This CDR3 spans 12 amino acids. Germline CDR1 and CDR2: SGHAT and FQNNGV. This chain's CDR3 is CASSLGGGVQHF. In DNA, the CDR3 is TGTGCCAGCAGCTTAGGAGGAGGAGTCCAGCATTTT.

This clone has just one count. V gene TRBV15 combines with J gene TRBJ1-6; TRBD1 matches at 8 bases. V was clipped by 0 bases and J by 10 bases; unmatched bases: 5. CDR3 length equals 15 residues. Germline V gives CDR1 LNHNV, CDR2 YYDKDF (reference sequence). CDR3 protein: CATSRDSGGASPLHF. CDR3 nucleotides: TGTGCCACCAGCAGAGATTCAGGGGGCGCATCACCCCTCCACTTT.

The rearrangement uses TRBV5-4 and TRBJ2-1, with 11 bases aligning to TRBD2. CDR3 length: 16 amino acids. The J segment lost 9 bases and the V segment lost 3 bases, leaving 11 bases of the junction unmatched. Per the germline V gene, CDR1 is SGHNT and CDR2 is YYREEE (reference sequence). CDR3 residues: CASSSQTSGVTSEQFF. In DNA form, the CDR3 reads TGTGCCAGCAGCTCTCAGACTAGCGGGGTGACAAGTGAGCAGTTCTTC.

The chain links TRBV25-1 to TRBJ2-1; no clear D. CDR1 and CDR2 (germline): MGHDK, SYGVNS. V lost 3 bases and J 0 bases, leaving 18 bases between the germline ends. The CDR3 extends over 18 amino acids. In nucleotides, the CDR3 is TGTGCCAGCAGTGACATTGTCCGTGGTTCCGGCTCCTACAATGAGCAGTTCTTC. Its translation: CASSDIVRGSGSYNEQFF.

The rearrangement joins TRBV5-1 to TRBJ1-2, with 8 bases fitting TRBD1. The CDR3 runs 14 residues. V shed 10 bases and J 4 bases; nucleotides not matched to a gene: 12. Germline V gives CDR1 SGHRS, CDR2 YFSETQ. CDR3 nucleotide sequence: TGCGCCTCCACCAACGGGGACAGGATCTATGGCTACACCTTC. It is translated as CASTNGDRIYGYTF.

The rearrangement joins TRBV19 to TRBJ2-2; TRBD2 aligns across 13 bases. Unmatched junction bases numbered 15, after V lost 7 bases and J lost 7 bases. Germline V gene lookup returns CDR1 LNHDA and CDR2 SQIVND (reference sequence). The CDR3 loop spans 18 amino acids. The CDR3 DNA reads TGTGCCAGTAACCAACTGGGACTAGCGGGAAGGAGAGGCGGGGAGCTGTTTTTT. Translation: CASNQLGLAGRRGGELFF.

This clone was seen more than once but under ten times. The chain carries TRBV5-6 and TRBJ1-1; D gene unclear. The CDR3 is 13 amino acids. The V gene's germline CDR1 is SGHDT and CDR2 YYEEEE. The ends were cut back, 1 base at V and 3 bases at J, with 7 bases in the middle. The CDR3, as DNA: TGTGCCAGCAGCTTGAACCGGGACACTGAAGCTTTCTTT. Translated, it gives CASSLNRDTEAFF.

The V gene is TRBV7-3, the J gene TRBJ2-2, with 7 bases identical to TRBD2. V dropped 8 bases and J dropped 2; count of bases not matched to a gene: 8. The CDR3 runs 15 residues. Germline V lookup: CDR1 SGHTA, CDR2 FQGTGA. In nucleotides, the CDR3 is TGTGCCAGCCGAAAAAGCGGGAAAAACACCGGGGAGCTGTTTTTT. Amino acids: CASRKSGKNTGELFF.

In DNA form, the CDR3 reads TGTGCCAGCAGTTTACTAGCGGGAGGGATCATCTCCTACAATGAGCAGTTCTTC. This codes for CASSLLAGGIISYNEQFF. The V gene is TRBV28, the J gene TRBJ2-1, with 12 bases identical to TRBD2. With V trimmed by 2 bases and J by 0 bases, 5 bases remained unmatched. CDR3 length: 18 residues. CDR1 and CDR2 (germline): MDHEN, SYDVKM.

This clone is a singleton in its sample. The chain recombines TRBV27 with TRBJ2-7, with D possibly being TRBD2 (6 bases). The CDR3 is 17 residues long. V lost 5 bases and J 3 bases, leaving 23 bases between the germline ends. The germline V gene encodes CDR1 MNHEY and CDR2 SMNVEV (reference sequence). This CDR3 is CASSPLRTGVGSYEQYF. For the CDR3, the DNA is TGTGCCAGCAGTCCGCTCCGAACGGGAGTTGGAAGCTACGAGCAGTACTTC.

The chain uses TRBV28 and TRBJ1-3, with D possibly being TRBD1 (5 bases). Germline V gives CDR1 MDHEN, CDR2 SYDVKM. Trimming took 5 bases from V and 3 from J, leaving 11 bases between them. This CDR3 has 14 residues. CDR3: CASSGGVVGNTIYF. In DNA form, the CDR3 reads TGTGCCAGCAGTGGAGGGGTAGTTGGAAACACCATATATTTT.

This chain links TRBV29-1 with TRBJ1-5; 9 nucleotides align to TRBD1. V lost 3 bases to trimming and J lost 9 bases; unmatched junction nucleotides: 9. The CDR3 length is 14 residues. Germline V gene data show CDR1 as SQVTM and CDR2 as ANQGSEA. The CDR3 spells CSVDLLGQGGPQHF. DNA for the CDR3: TGCAGCGTTGATTTGTTGGGACAGGGTGGGCCCCAGCATTTT.

The chain carries TRBV2 and TRBJ2-5; tentative D call: TRBD2 (6 bases). The J call may be faulty, since TRBJ2-7 better matches the DNA end. Germline-derived CDR1 and CDR2 are SNHLY and FYNNEI. This CDR3 has 14 amino acids. CDR3 sequence: CASEEGALAYEQYF. In DNA, the CDR3 is TGTGCCAGTGAGGAGGGTGCTCTTGCCTACGAGCAGTACTTC.